The 29 T cell receptor beta chains presented below share a single source sample, sequenced in a study of blood T cell repertoires in COVID-19. Only in-frame clones appear in the TCRdb table, and some are missing; sequencing was by immunoSEQ multiplex PCR. The repertoire holds 85,000 to 95,000 clones, with less than 90% as singletons. Sequenced material: peripheral blood. All receptors derive from a woman at least 80 years old with acute or convalescent COVID-19.

This clone was observed once. The chain links TRBV18 to TRBJ1-4, with TRBD1 identical over 7 bases. The CDR3 is made up of 14 amino acids. The V gene end was trimmed by 5 bases and the J gene end by 7 bases; junction bases not matched to a gene: 7. Germline V gene lookup returns CDR1 KGHSH and CDR2 LQKENI. DNA of the CDR3: TGTGCCAGCTCAGCGGACAGGCGGGCTGAAAAACTGTTTTTT. It translates to CASSADRRAEKLFF.

There are a few counts of this clone. The CDR3: CATRYGTADEQYF. CDR3 DNA: TGTGCCACGCGATACGGGACAGCTGACGAGCAGTACTTC. The J gene is TRBJ2-7, the V gene TRBV6-6; TRBD1 matches 7 bases. Germline V lookup: CDR1 MNHNY, CDR2 SVGAGI (reference sequence). The ends lost 10 bases at V and 5 bases at J; junction bases unmatched: 11. The CDR3 spans 13 residues.

This clone was recorded only once. The chain joins TRBV7-9 to TRBJ1-1, with unresolved D. The germline V gene has CDR1 SEHNR and CDR2 FQNEAQ (reference sequence). V lost 5 bases and J 4 bases, leaving 14 bases between the germline ends. This CDR3 has 14 amino acids. The CDR3 region is CASSHGQVSTEAFF. CDR3 nucleotides: TGTGCCAGCAGCCATGGCCAGGTGTCCACTGAAGCTTTCTTT.

The rearrangement uses TRBV3-1 (or the pseudogene TRBV3-2) and TRBJ1-3, with D unresolved. The germline CDR1 and CDR2 sequences are LGHDT and YNNKEL (reference sequence). The CDR3 totals 14 residues. Trimming stripped 2 bases from V and 0 bases from J, with 5 bases between. The CDR3 region is CASSQRVSGNTIYF. CDR3 DNA sequence: TGTGCCAGCAGCCAACGGGTCTCTGGAAACACCATATATTTT.

This chain uses TRBV5-5 with TRBJ1-6; 9 positions agree with TRBD1. Germline V gene lookup returns CDR1 SGHKS and CDR2 YYEKEE (reference sequence). The CDR3 is made up of 19 amino acids. V lost 0 bases and J lost 0; bases outside the gene matches: 7. Written as DNA, the CDR3 is TGTGCCAGCAGCTTGGGTGGGACAGGGCCCAGCTCCTATAATTCACCCCTCCACTTT. Amino acids: CASSLGGTGPSSYNSPLHF.

The rearrangement uses TRBV2 and TRBJ1-1; D unresolved. Trimming cost V 4 bases and J 4 bases, with 4 bases left between them. Germline V gene data show CDR1 as SNHLY and CDR2 as FYNNEI. The CDR3 runs to 11 residues. CDR3 region: CASSVLTEAFF. DNA of the CDR3: TGTGCCAGCAGTGTACTCACTGAAGCTTTCTTT.

V usage is TRBV12-3 or TRBV12-4 and J usage is TRBJ1-2; D is ambiguous. V lost 1 base, J lost 3 bases, and 6 bases lay in between. The CDR3 extends over 13 amino acids. CDR3 sequence: CASSLGGYYGYTF. The CDR3 coding sequence is TGTGCCAGCAGTTTAGGAGGGTACTATGGCTACACCTTC.

This clone came up once. V and J are TRBV7-9 and TRBJ1-2; D is possibly TRBD1 (5 bases). The germline V and J ends were trimmed by 4 bases and 8 bases, with 11 bases remaining between them. The CDR3 spans 12 residues. Germline CDR1 SEHNR, CDR2 FQNEAQ (reference sequence). CDR3 bases: TGTGCCAGCAGCTCCAAGTGGGGCGGCTACACCTTC. As protein: CASSSKWGGYTF.

This clone has a single count. V gene TRBV3-1 (or the pseudogene TRBV3-2) combines with J gene TRBJ2-7; D possibly corresponds to TRBD1 (6 bases). Germline assignment: CDR1 LGHDT and CDR2 YNNKEL (reference sequence). V lost 0 bases and J 5 bases, leaving 20 bases between the germline ends. The CDR3 runs to 17 residues. This CDR3 reads CASSQDRSPGRGHEQYF. CDR3 nucleotide sequence: TGTGCCAGCAGCCAAGATCGTTCCCCGGGCAGGGGCCACGAGCAGTACTTC.

The genes are TRBV13 and TRBJ1-2; D is undetermined. The CDR3 runs to 17 residues. CDR1 and CDR2 from the germline V gene are PRHDT and FYEKMQ (reference sequence). Trimming took 6 bases from V and 0 from J, leaving 20 bases between them. This CDR3 reads CASSTKLGSRANYGYTF. The CDR3 DNA follows: TGTGCCAGCAGTACCAAACTCGGGTCCCGAGCTAACTATGGCTACACCTTC. Filled out from reference TRBV13 and TRBJ1-2, the complete variable domain reads AAGVIQSPRHLIKEKRETATLKCYPIPRHDTVYWYQQGPGQDPQFLISFYEKMQSDKGSIPDRFSAQQFSDYHSELNMSSLELGDSALYFCASSTKLGSRANYGYTFGSGTRLTVV.

This CDR3 is CASSRGQMKAGELFF. Written as DNA, the CDR3 is TGTGCCAGCAGCAGGGGACAAATGAAGGCCGGGGAGCTGTTTTTT. V and J are TRBV9 and TRBJ2-2; a weak D match, TRBD1 (6 bases). CDR1 is SGDLS and CDR2 is YYNGEE in the germline V gene. The CDR3 covers 15 residues. Trimming took off 4 bases at V and 6 bases at J, with 16 bases between the two ends. Full variable domain (missing parts from reference TRBV9 and TRBJ2-2): DSGVTQTPKHLITATGQRVTLRCSPRSGDLSVYWYQQSLDQGLQFLIQYYNGEERAKGNILERFSAQQFPDLHSELNLSSLELGDSALYFCASSRGQMKAGELFFGEGSRLTVL.

The gene calls are TRBV13 and TRBJ1-1; TRBD1 is a possible D gene (6 bases). V shed 0 bases and J shed 0 bases, with 14 bases lying between them. This CDR3 has 17 amino acids. CDR1 PRHDT and CDR2 FYEKMQ come from the germline V gene (reference sequence). CDR3 sequence (DNA): TGTGCCAGCAGCTTAGGCGAGGGGGACGAAATGAACACTGAAGCTTTCTTT. Amino acids: CASSLGEGDEMNTEAFF.

V and J are TRBV30 and TRBJ1-1; TRBD1 aligns across 8 bases. The length of the CDR3 is 11 residues. Germline assignment: CDR1 GTSNPN and CDR2 SVGIG (reference sequence). Germline trimming cut 3 bases from V and 6 bases from J; bases unmatched to any gene: 0. Here the CDR3 reads CAWRTGAEAFF. In DNA, the CDR3 is TGTGCCTGGAGGACAGGGGCTGAAGCTTTCTTT.

This clone was picked up a small number of times. The chain carries TRBV28 and TRBJ2-7; D is possibly TRBD1 (7 bases). The V end lost 8 bases, the J end lost 3 bases, and 17 bases lay between the germline ends. Germline-derived CDR1 and CDR2 are MDHEN and SYDVKM. CDR3 length: 14 amino acids. The CDR3 reads CASYQAGQNYEQYF. The CDR3 DNA reads as TGTGCCAGCTACCAGGCGGGACAGAACTACGAGCAGTACTTC.

DNA of the CDR3: TGCGCCAGCAGCCATCCCGAGTCGAACACTGAAGCTTTCTTT. It specifies CASSHPESNTEAFF. The chain has TRBV4-1 and TRBJ1-1; D gene unclear. V was shortened by 3 bases and J by 1 base, with 9 bases between the two germline ends. Germline values: CDR1 MGHRA, CDR2 YSYEKL. This CDR3 has 14 amino acids.

V gene TRBV5-1 combines with J gene TRBJ2-7; possibly TRBD1 for D (6 bases). The CDR3 sequence is 15 residues long. Trimming removed 3 bases at V and 0 bases at J, with 13 bases between. CDR1 is SGHRS, CDR2 YFSETQ, per germline. CDR3 loop: CASSWGQTRSYEQYF. DNA for the CDR3: TGCGCCAGCAGCTGGGGACAAACCCGCTCCTACGAGCAGTACTTC.

The chain is built from TRBV30 and TRBJ1-1; D may be TRBD1 (6 bases). CDR1 is GTSNPN, CDR2 SVGIG, per germline (reference sequence). V was cut by 2 bases and J by 5 bases, with 18 bases left in between. This CDR3 spans 15 amino acids. CDR3: CAWSPIYRDMTEAFF. DNA for the CDR3: TGTGCCTGGAGTCCCATTTACAGGGATATGACTGAAGCTTTCTTT. The complete variable domain, with remaining parts taken from reference TRBV30 and TRBJ1-1, reads SQTIHQWPATLVQPVGSPLSLECTVEGTSNPNLYWYRQAAGRGLQLLFYSVGIGQISSEVPQNLSASRPQDRQFILSSKKLLLSDSGFYLCAWSPIYRDMTEAFFGQGTRLTVV.

The J gene is TRBJ1-3, the V gene TRBV30; D is unresolved. V lost 2 bases and J lost 0, with 5 bases in between. Germline V gives CDR1 GTSNPN, CDR2 SVGIG (reference sequence). The CDR3 extends over 13 amino acids. Here the CDR3 reads CAWSRSSGNTIYF. The CDR3, as DNA: TGTGCCTGGAGTCGTAGCTCTGGAAACACCATATATTTT.

CDR3 nucleotides: TGTGCCAGCAGCTTGGGGGGCCCTGGGGATTCACCCCTCCACTTT. Residues: CASSLGGPGDSPLHF. The chain has TRBV5-4 and TRBJ1-6; a possible D gene is TRBD1 (5 bases). The V and J ends lost 0 bases and 8 bases respectively, with 12 bases between them. From germline, CDR1 is SGHNT and CDR2 YYREEE (reference sequence). This CDR3 region has 15 residues.

This clone was detected once. V is TRBV27 and J is TRBJ1-1, with D possibly TRBD1 on 6 matching bases. Trimming removed 8 bases from V and 7 bases from J, with 20 bases in between. This CDR3 has 14 residues. Germline CDR1 and CDR2: MNHEY and SMNVEV (reference sequence). CDR3 nucleotide sequence: TGTGCCAGCCAACGACAGGCGCACCATATTGAAGCTTTCTTT. This sequence encodes CASQRQAHHIEAFF.

The chain couples TRBV2 to TRBJ2-2; 7 bases map to TRBD1. This CDR3 is 17 amino acids long. Germline CDR1 reads SNHLY; CDR2 reads FYNNEI. Trimming at V came to 5 bases and at J to 0 bases, leaving 9 bases not matched to a gene. This CDR3 reads CASSLTGMNANTGELFF. The CDR3 bases are TGTGCCAGCAGTCTGACAGGGATGAACGCGAACACCGGGGAGCTGTTTTTT.

CDR3 DNA: TGTGCCAGCAGCTTGGGGGACATTTCTAACTATGGCTACACCTTC. It encodes CASSLGDISNYGYTF. The chain employs TRBV5-6 and TRBJ1-2, with a tentative D call TRBD1 (6 bases). Germline V lookup: CDR1 SGHDT, CDR2 YYEEEE. V lost 0 bases, J lost 0 bases, and 9 bases lay in between. This CDR3 region has 15 residues.

The CDR3 sequence is CASSTTVNPSGANVLTF. In DNA, the CDR3 is TGTGCCAGCAGCACCACGGTTAATCCCTCTGGGGCCAACGTCCTGACTTTC. The rearrangement uses TRBV7-2 and TRBJ2-6; D unresolved. The CDR3 is 17 amino acids. Trimming took 5 bases from V and 0 from J, leaving 14 bases between them. Germline V gene data show CDR1 as SGHTA and CDR2 as FQGNSA.

The chain links TRBV2 to TRBJ2-3; 8 bases map to TRBD2. Germline V gene data show CDR1 as SNHLY and CDR2 as FYNNEI. The junction had 7 bases not matched to a gene; V was cut back by 4 bases and J by 1 base. This CDR3 is 16 amino acids long. The DNA of the CDR3 is TGTGCCAGCAGTGTAGGTCAAGCGGGGGGCACAGATACGCAGTATTTT. Encoded protein: CASSVGQAGGTDTQYF.

The sample holds a few counts of this clone. The genes are TRBV20-1 and TRBJ1-5, with TRBD1 identical over 7 bases. Per the germline V gene, CDR1 is DFQATT and CDR2 is SNEGSKA (reference sequence). J was trimmed by 7 bases and V by 3 bases; bases with no gene match: 12. The CDR3 is made up of 15 amino acids. CDR3 coding DNA: TGCAGTGCTAGTACAATACAGGGGATGGCGCAGCCCCAGCATTTT. Protein: CSASTIQGMAQPQHF.

The gene calls are TRBV6-1 and TRBJ2-7; D is perhaps TRBD1 (5 bases). V dropped 3 bases and J dropped 0 bases, with 9 bases sitting between them. The CDR3 is 14 residues long. Germline CDR1 MNHNS, CDR2 SASEGT. CDR3: CASSDRATSYEQYF. As DNA, the CDR3 is TGTGCCAGCAGTGACAGGGCCACCTCCTACGAGCAGTACTTC.

This chain connects TRBV5-1 to TRBJ1-3; D not certain. The CDR3 runs to 15 residues. The ends were cut back, 1 base at V and 0 bases at J, with 8 bases in the middle. CDR1 SGHRS and CDR2 YFSETQ come from the germline V gene. The CDR3 spells CASSLYSPSGNTIYF. The CDR3 region has the DNA TGCGCCAGCAGCTTGTACAGTCCCTCTGGAAACACCATATATTTT.

This clone appeared a few times. The chain employs TRBV5-1 and TRBJ1-2; possibly TRBD1 for D (6 bases). With 8 bases removed from V and 2 bases from J, the gap between germline ends came to 13 bases. The CDR3 totals 13 residues. Germline CDR1 reads SGHRS; CDR2 reads YFSETQ. This CDR3 reads CASTAGENYGYTF. The CDR3 DNA sequence: TGCGCCAGTACGGCAGGGGAGAACTATGGCTACACCTTC.

The V gene is TRBV18, the J gene TRBJ2-7; TRBD2 is a possible D gene (5 bases). V lost 1 base to trimming and J lost 7 bases, with 11 bases between them. The CDR3 extends over 13 amino acids. CDR1 and CDR2 (germline): KGHSH, LQKENI. The DNA for the CDR3 is TGTGCCAGCTCACCACAGGGATTAGCGGAGCAGTACTTC. It encodes CASSPQGLAEQYF.